A selection of T cell receptor beta chains follows, all from one sample in a study of regulatory T cells in long-lasting Graves disease. TCRdb used MiXCR to reprocess the multiplex PCR reads, holding one entry per CDR3 protein. Among over 400,000 distinct CDR3 sequences, about 15% were seen once, and the ten largest hold about 15%. This sample also appeared in a second study, on T cells in Graves' hyperthyroidism and ophthalmopathy.

Sequencing used peripheral blood mononuclear cells (PBMCs), obtained at new diagnosis, from a patient treated with antithyroid drugs. The receptors stem from a woman in her forties or fifties with Graves disease. Both conserved end residues are part of each CDR3. A D gene is named only where the DNA matches it firmly. The size entry is marked missing in some rows and otherwise reads once, few, many or a size class.

d_gene	v_gene	abundance	j_gene	CDR3nt	CDR3aa
NA	TRBV28	few	TRBJ2-7	TGTGCCAGCAGTTTGAGCCCAAAGAGGGACGAGCAGTACTTC	CASSLSPKRDEQYF
NA	TRBV2	many	TRBJ1-4	TGTGCCAGCAGTGTCGAGAGGAAAAATGAAAAACTGTTTTTT	CASSVERKNEKLFF
TRBD2	TRBV3-1	few	TRBJ2-5	TGTGCCAGCAGCCAAGCCGGGACTAGCGGGGAGACCCAGTACTTC	CASSQAGTSGETQYF
TRBD2	TRBV5-4	once	TRBJ2-1	TGTGCCAGCAACCGAGCGGGGGCTGGAAACAATGAGCAGTTCTTC	CASNRAGAGNNEQFF
NA	TRBV5-6	many	TRBJ1-5	TGTGCCAGCAGCTTGGGGGCACAAAATCAGCCCCAGCATTTT	CASSLGAQNQPQHF
TRBD1	TRBV28	many	TRBJ2-4	TGTGCCAGCAGTGAGGGACAGAAAAACATTCAGTACTTC	CASSEGQKNIQYF
TRBD2	TRBV6-6	many	TRBJ2-7	TGTGCCAGCAGTTACTCGATGATAGGGACTAGCGGAATCTACGAGCAGTACTTC	CASSYSMIGTSGIYEQYF
NA	TRBV4-1	few	TRBJ2-7	TGCGCCAGCAGCCAAGAGGAACTAATGCGTGGCAGCACCTACGAGCAGTACTTC	CASSQEELMRGSTYEQYF
NA	TRBV6-1	few	TRBJ2-1	TGTGCCAGCAGTACAGGCGGTGAGCAGTTCTTC	CASSTGGEQFF
TRBD2	TRBV9	NA	TRBJ2-2	TGTGCCAGCAGCGTGTATGGGACTAGCGGGAGGAACACCGGGGAGCTGTTTTTT	CASSVYGTSGRNTGELFF
TRBD1	TRBV27	NA	TRBJ2-1	TGTGCCAGCAGTTTATGGACAGGGGGCAAGGGCTCCTACAATGAGCAGTTCTTC	CASSLWTGGKGSYNEQFF
NA	TRBV29-1	NA	TRBJ1-5	TGCAGCGTTACCACAGGAGGGGGCAATCAGCCCCAGCATTTT	CSVTTGGGNQPQHF
NA	TRBV29-1	few	TRBJ1-5	TGCAGCGTTGTCTGGGGGGCGGGCAATCAGCCCCAGCATTTT	CSVVWGAGNQPQHF
NA	TRBV5-5	NA	TRBJ1-2	TGTGCCAGCAGCTTGACGCAGACCAACAACTATGGCTACACCTTC	CASSLTQTNNYGYTF
TRBD1	TRBV6-2/TRBV6-3	NA	TRBJ1-4	TGTGCCAGCAGTTACCGGGTAGGGGGCGATGAAAAACTGTTTTTT	CASSYRVGGDEKLFF
NA	TRBV18	NA	TRBJ2-3	TGTGCCAGCTCACCACCCGGACAGAGATCGCGGGTCGCCGTCACAGATACGCAGTATTTT	CASSPPGQRSRVAVTDTQYF
NA	TRBV4-1	few	TRBJ1-1	TGCGCCAGCAGCCAAGTCGCAGTTATGAACACTGAAGCTTTCTTT	CASSQVAVMNTEAFF
NA	TRBV2	many	TRBJ2-3	TGTGCCAGCACCCTGGGACTTCAGTCCACCCCCCGCACAGATACGCAGTATTTT	CASTLGLQSTPRTDTQYF
TRBD1	TRBV3-1	few	TRBJ2-5	TGTGCCAGCAGCCTTTTATCAGGGGGAGAGACCCAGTACTTC	CASSLLSGGETQYF
NA	TRBV6-2/TRBV6-3	many	TRBJ1-3	TGTGCCAGCACAGCATCCTACTCTGGAAACACCATATATTTT	CASTASYSGNTIYF
TRBD2	TRBV6-5	few	TRBJ2-1	TGTGCCAGCAGTTGGGGACTAGCGGTGAGCGAGCAGTTCTTC	CASSWGLAVSEQFF
TRBD2	TRBV9	few	TRBJ2-3	TGTGCCAGCAGCGCGGTCCAGCGCGGGAGTACAGATACGCAGTATTTT	CASSAVQRGSTDTQYF
TRBD1	TRBV20-1	NA	TRBJ1-3	TGCAGTGCCGTCGCGACAGGGCTCTCTGGAAACACCATATATTTT	CSAVATGLSGNTIYF
NA	TRBV12-3/TRBV12-4	many	TRBJ2-1	TGTGCCAGCAGTTTCGTGGGGGGCAATGAGCAGTTCTTC	CASSFVGGNEQFF
NA	TRBV28	few	TRBJ2-7	TGTGCCAGCAGAACCATGGTCGGCGTCCTCTACGAGCAGTACTTC	CASRTMVGVLYEQYF
NA	TRBV9	few	TRBJ2-1	TGTGCCAGCAGCGACTCCAGGAGGGCCATCTTCAATGAGCAGTTCTTC	CASSDSRRAIFNEQFF
NA	TRBV4-1	few	TRBJ2-5	TGCGCCAGCAGCCAAGAGTACCCCCTGAACGGTCCCCAGTACTTC	CASSQEYPLNGPQYF
TRBD1	TRBV28	many	TRBJ2-7	TGTGCCAGCAGCGAAGGGACAGTTAGATCCTACGAGCAGTACTTC	CASSEGTVRSYEQYF
NA	TRBV28	many	TRBJ1-6	TGTGCCAGCAGTTTCTCTCTCTCCTATAATTCACCCCTCCACTTT	CASSFSLSYNSPLHF
NA	TRBV5-1	few	TRBJ2-1	TGCGCCAGCAGCTTGGTCAGTAACAATGAGCAGTTCTTC	CASSLVSNNEQFF
NA	TRBV5-1	many	TRBJ2-3	TGCGTCTCTAAGAGGGCTGCCAGCACAGATACGCAGTATTTT	CVSKRAASTDTQYF
TRBD2	TRBV12-3/TRBV12-4	few	TRBJ2-7	TGTGCCAGCAGTTTACGGCGGGAGGGCCAGCCGTTGTACTTC	CASSLRREGQPLYF
NA	TRBV29-1	NA	TRBJ1-2	TGCAGCGGTGGGGACTTCGCTAACTATGGCTACACCTTC	CSGGDFANYGYTF